The 8 T cell receptor beta chains reported below all come from one sample, sequenced in a study of T-cell reconstitution after alpha-beta-depleted transplantation in children. TCRbeta library construction was performed incorporating unique molecular identifiers. TCRdb processed the PCR reads anew with MiXCR; each CDR3 protein has one entry. The table includes roughly 200,000 distinct CDR3 sequences, about 7% detected once. The sample was PBMCs, taken before TCRalphabeta/CD19-depleted stem cell transplant. The origin of the receptors is a boy aged 2-9 years with acute lymphoblastic leukemia, due to receive a stem cell transplant.

This clonotype was recorded many times. The chain carries TRBV12-3 or TRBV12-4 and TRBJ2-7; the D is unclear. Trimming stripped 0 bases from V and 5 bases from J, with 11 bases between. The CDR3 runs 14 residues. CDR3 sequence: CASSLAPGPDEQYF. The CDR3 nucleotides read TGTGCCAGCAGTTTAGCGCCCGGTCCCGACGAGCAGTACTTC.

This clonotype was seen at least ten times. This chain uses TRBV20-1 with TRBJ2-1; TRBD2 agrees at 12 bases. The CDR3 covers 16 residues. The junction had 6 bases not matched to a gene; V was cut back by 6 bases and J by 0 bases. CDR1 and CDR2 (germline): DFQATT, SNEGSKA (reference sequence). The CDR3 protein is CSAPTSGGSSYNEQFF. CDR3 nucleotide sequence: TGCAGTGCCCCCACTAGCGGGGGGAGCTCCTACAATGAGCAGTTCTTC.

This clonotype has ten or more counts. CDR3 loop: CSVEEDGNMNTEAFF. CDR3 nucleotides: TGCAGCGTTGAGGAGGATGGCAACATGAACACTGAAGCTTTCTTT. The chain is built from TRBV29-1 and TRBJ1-1; D not certain. This CDR3 region has 15 residues. Trimming took 3 bases from V and 0 from J, leaving 14 bases between them. The germline CDR1 and CDR2 sequences are SQVTM and ANQGSEA.

The chain recombines TRBV29-1 with TRBJ2-7, with D possibly matching TRBD2 (7 bases). Trimming left V 6 bases short and J 4 bases short, with 19 bases between. Germline lookup yields CDR1 SQVTM and CDR2 ANQGSEA. The CDR3 is made up of 14 amino acids. As DNA, the CDR3 is TGCAGCGTGGGGTCAGGGAGGGGGAGGTACGAGCAGTACTTC. Residues: CSVGSGRGRYEQYF.

The V call is TRBV7-2, the J call TRBJ1-3, with D tentatively TRBD1 (6 bases). V was pared by 2 bases and J by 3 bases, with 14 bases between. This CDR3 region has 16 residues. CDR1 and CDR2 from the germline V gene are SGHTA and FQGNSA. CDR3 residues: CASSLFGGHLGNTIYF. As DNA, the CDR3 is TGTGCCAGCAGCTTATTCGGGGGGCACCTTGGAAACACCATATATTTT.

This clonotype came up many times. V gene TRBV5-1 combines with J gene TRBJ1-1, with D tentatively TRBD1 (5 bases). In germline, CDR1 is SGHRS, CDR2 YFSETQ. V was trimmed by 2 bases and J by 4 bases, leaving 15 bases between them. This CDR3 has 15 residues. The CDR3, as DNA: TGCGCCAGCAGCTTAGTGGGGCGAGCTGGCACTGAAGCTTTCTTT. This translates into CASSLVGRAGTEAFF.

This clonotype appeared a few times. The chain has TRBV2 and TRBJ1-6; D is perhaps TRBD1 (5 bases). The CDR3 runs 13 residues. The V end lost 9 bases, the J end lost 12 bases, and 18 bases lay between the germline ends. Germline V gives CDR1 SNHLY, CDR2 FYNNEI. CDR3 nucleotide sequence: TGTGCCAGTACACCAGGGTTGGGGAGACCCCTCCACTTT. Translated: CASTPGLGRPLHF. The whole variable domain, filled in from reference TRBV2 and TRBJ1-6, reads EPEVTQTPSHQVTQMGQEVILRCVPISNHLYFYWYRQILGQKVEFLVSFYNNEISEKSEIFDDQFSVERPDGSNFTLKIRSTKLEDSAMYFCASTPGLGRPLHFGNGTRLTVT.

This clonotype has ten or more counts. This chain joins TRBV9 and TRBJ2-7; D unresolved. The V gene lost 3 bases and the J gene lost 0 bases, with 13 bases spanning the gap. There are 15 residues in the CDR3. Germline CDR1 reads SGDLS; CDR2 reads YYNGEE. The CDR3 loop reads CASSAHDTFSYEQYF. The CDR3 DNA reads as TGTGCCAGCAGCGCCCACGACACCTTCTCCTACGAGCAGTACTTC. Variable domain in full (rest from reference TRBV9 and TRBJ2-7): DSGVTQTPKHLITATGQRVTLRCSPRSGDLSVYWYQQSLDQGLQFLIQYYNGEERAKGNILERFSAQQFPDLHSELNLSSLELGDSALYFCASSAHDTFSYEQYFGPGTRLTVT.